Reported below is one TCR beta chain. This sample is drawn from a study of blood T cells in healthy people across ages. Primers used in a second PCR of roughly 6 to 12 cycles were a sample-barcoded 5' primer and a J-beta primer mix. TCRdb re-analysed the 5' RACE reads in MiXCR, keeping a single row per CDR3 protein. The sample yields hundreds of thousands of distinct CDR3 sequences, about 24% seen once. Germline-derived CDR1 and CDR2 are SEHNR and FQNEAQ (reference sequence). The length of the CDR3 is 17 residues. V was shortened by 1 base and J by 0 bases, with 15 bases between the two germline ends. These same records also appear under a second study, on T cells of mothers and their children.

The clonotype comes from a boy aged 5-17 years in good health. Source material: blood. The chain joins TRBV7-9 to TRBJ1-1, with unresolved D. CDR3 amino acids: CASSLGKPRRMNTEAFF. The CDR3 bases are TGTGCCAGCAGCTTAGGTAAGCCAAGACGGATGAACACTGAAGCTTTCTTT. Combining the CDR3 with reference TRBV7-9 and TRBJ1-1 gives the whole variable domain DTGVSQNPRHKITKRGQNVTFRCDPISEHNRLYWYRQTLGQGPEFLTYFQNEAQLEKSRLLSDRFSAERPKGSFSTLEIQRTEQGDSAMYLCASSLGKPRRMNTEAFFGQGTRLTVV.